The following is a TCR beta chain sequence with its context. Its antigen is still unknown. Assay: immunoSEQ multiplex PCR; the TCRdb copy retains only in-frame clones and omits some. Of some 2.1 million clones in the sample, 80% to 95% were seen once. The naive CD8 population came from CD45RO-negative cells selected for CCR7, without terminally differentiated effector memory CD45RA+ cells. This sample was taken from a study of shared clonotypes between healthy human individuals. Study-level points and caveats: The represented genetic and exposure-history diversity was limited by the small number of donors. Larger estimated richness was generally seen in naive subsets than in memory subsets.

V was pared by 0 bases and J by 5 bases, with 6 bases of the junction left unmatched. In germline, CDR1 is SGHDT, CDR2 YYEEEE. The CDR3 covers 15 residues. Source material: naive CD8+ T cells from PBMCs. The V and J genes are TRBV5-6 and TRBJ2-7; 9 nucleotides agree with TRBD1. This TCR derives from a man aged 18 to 29 in good health. Some clones in this sample may be carry-over from other donors' samples. CDR3 amino acids: CASSLVGTGSNEQYF. CDR3 sequence (DNA): TGTGCCAGCAGCTTGGTGGGGACAGGGAGCAACGAGCAGTACTTC.